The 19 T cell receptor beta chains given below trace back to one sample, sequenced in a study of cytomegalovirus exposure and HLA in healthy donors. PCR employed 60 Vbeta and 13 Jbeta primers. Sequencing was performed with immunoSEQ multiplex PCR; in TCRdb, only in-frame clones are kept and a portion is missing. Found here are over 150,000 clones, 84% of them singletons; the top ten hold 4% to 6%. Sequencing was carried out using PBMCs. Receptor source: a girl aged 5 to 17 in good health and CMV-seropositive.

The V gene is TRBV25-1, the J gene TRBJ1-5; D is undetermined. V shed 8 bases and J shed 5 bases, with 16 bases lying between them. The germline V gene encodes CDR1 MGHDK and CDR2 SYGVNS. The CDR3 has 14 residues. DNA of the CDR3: TGTGCCAGCGAACCCTCGGGGAACCATCAGCCCCAGCATTTT. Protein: CASEPSGNHQPQHF.

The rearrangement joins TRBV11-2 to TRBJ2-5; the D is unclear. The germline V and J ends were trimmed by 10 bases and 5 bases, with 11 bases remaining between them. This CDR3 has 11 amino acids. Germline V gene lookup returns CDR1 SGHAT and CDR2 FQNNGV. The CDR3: CANARWETQYF. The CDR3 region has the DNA TGTGCCAACGCGCGGTGGGAGACCCAGTACTTC.

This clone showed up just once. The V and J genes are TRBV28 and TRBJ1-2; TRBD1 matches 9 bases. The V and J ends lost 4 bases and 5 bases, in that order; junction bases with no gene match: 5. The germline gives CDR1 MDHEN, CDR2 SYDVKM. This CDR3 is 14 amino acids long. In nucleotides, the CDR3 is TGTGCCAGCAGTTGGGACAGGGTGAGGTATGGCTACACCTTC. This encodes CASSWDRVRYGYTF.

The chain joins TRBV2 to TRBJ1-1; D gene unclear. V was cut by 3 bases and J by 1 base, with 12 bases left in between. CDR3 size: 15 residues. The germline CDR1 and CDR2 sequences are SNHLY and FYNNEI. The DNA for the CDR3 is TGTGCCAGCAGTGAGGATCGGGTTGGGAACACTGAAGCTTTCTTT. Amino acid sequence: CASSEDRVGNTEAFF.

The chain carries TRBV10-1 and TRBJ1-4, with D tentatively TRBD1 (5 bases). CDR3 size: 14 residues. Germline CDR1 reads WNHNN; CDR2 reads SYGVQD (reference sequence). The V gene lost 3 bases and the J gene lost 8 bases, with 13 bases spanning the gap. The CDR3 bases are TGCGCCAGCAGTGATCGGCAGGGTACAGAAAAACTGTTTTTT. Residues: CASSDRQGTEKLFF.

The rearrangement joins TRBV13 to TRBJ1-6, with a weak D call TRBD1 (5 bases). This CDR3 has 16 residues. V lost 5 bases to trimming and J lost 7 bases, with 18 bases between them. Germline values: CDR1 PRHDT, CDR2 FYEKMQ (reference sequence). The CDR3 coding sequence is TGTGCCAGCAGCGCCCGACAGAAGGCGGAAAATTCACCCCTCCACTTT. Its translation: CASSARQKAENSPLHF.

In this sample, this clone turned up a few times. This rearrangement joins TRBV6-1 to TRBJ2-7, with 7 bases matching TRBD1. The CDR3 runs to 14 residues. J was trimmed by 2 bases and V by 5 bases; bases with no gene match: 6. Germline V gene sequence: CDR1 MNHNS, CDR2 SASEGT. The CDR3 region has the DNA TGTGCCAGCAGTCCGGGACAGAGGACCTACGAGCAGTACTTC. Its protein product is CASSPGQRTYEQYF.

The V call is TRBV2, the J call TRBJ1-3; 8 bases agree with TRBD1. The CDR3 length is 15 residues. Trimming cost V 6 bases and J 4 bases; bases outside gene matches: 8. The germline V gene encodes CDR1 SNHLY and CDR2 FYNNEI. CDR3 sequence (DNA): TGTGCCAGCAGCAATCAGGGGGCGCGAGGAAACACCATATATTTT. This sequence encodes CASSNQGARGNTIYF.

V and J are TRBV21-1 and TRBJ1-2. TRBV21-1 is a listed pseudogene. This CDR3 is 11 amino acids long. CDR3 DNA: TGTGCCAGCAGCAAAGTCTGGAGGTTCACCTTC. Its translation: CASSKVWRFTF.

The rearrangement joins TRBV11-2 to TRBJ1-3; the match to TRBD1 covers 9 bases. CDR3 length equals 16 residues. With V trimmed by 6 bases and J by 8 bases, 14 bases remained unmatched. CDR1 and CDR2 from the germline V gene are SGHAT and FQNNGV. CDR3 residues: CASRPGTGKIGDTIYF. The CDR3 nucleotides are TGTGCCAGCAGGCCGGGGACAGGGAAAATAGGGGACACCATATATTTT.

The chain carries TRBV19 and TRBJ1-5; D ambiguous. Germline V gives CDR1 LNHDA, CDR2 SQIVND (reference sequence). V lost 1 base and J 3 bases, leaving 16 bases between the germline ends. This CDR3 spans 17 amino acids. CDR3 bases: TGTGCCAGTAGTATAGCGTGGAGTAAACCCGACAATCAGCCCCAGCATTTT. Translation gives CASSIAWSKPDNQPQHF.

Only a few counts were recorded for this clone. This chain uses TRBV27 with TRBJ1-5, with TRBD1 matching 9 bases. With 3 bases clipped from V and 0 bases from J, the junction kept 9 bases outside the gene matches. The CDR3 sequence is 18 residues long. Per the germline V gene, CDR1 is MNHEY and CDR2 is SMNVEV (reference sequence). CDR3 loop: CASSFHGQGRRSNQPQHF. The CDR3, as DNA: TGTGCCAGCAGTTTTCATGGACAGGGGAGGCGTAGCAATCAGCCCCAGCATTTT.

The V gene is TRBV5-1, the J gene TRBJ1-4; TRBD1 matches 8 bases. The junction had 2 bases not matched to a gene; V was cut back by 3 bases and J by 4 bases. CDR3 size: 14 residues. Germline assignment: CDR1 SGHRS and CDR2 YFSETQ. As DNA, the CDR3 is TGCGCCAGCAGCTCCGGACAGGGTAATGAAAAACTGTTTTTT. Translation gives CASSSGQGNEKLFF.

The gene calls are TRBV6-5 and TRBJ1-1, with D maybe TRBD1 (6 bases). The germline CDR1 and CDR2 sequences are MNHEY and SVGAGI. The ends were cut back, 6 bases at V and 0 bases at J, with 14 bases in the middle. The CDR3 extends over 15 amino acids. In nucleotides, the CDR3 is TGTGCCAGCAGAGGCCCCAGGGGCATGAACACTGAAGCTTTCTTT. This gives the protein CASRGPRGMNTEAFF.

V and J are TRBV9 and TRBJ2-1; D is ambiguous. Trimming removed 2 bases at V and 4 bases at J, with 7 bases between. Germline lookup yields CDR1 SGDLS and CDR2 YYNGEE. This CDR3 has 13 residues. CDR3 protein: CASSVARYNEQFF. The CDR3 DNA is TGTGCCAGCAGCGTTGCCAGATACAATGAGCAGTTCTTC.

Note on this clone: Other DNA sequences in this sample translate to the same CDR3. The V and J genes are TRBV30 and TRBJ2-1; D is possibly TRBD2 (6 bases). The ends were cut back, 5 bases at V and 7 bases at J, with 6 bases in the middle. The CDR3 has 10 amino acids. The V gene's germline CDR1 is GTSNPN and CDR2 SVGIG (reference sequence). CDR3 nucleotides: TGTGCCTGGGGGGGGAATGAGCAGTTCTTC. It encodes CAWGGNEQFF.

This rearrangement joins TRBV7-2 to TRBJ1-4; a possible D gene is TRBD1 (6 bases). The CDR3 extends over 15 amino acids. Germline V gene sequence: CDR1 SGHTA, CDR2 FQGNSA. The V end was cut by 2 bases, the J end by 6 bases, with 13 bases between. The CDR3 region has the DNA TGTGCCAGCAGCTTAACAGGGAATTCGTATGAAAAACTGTTTTTT. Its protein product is CASSLTGNSYEKLFF. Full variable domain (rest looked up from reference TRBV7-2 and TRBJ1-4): GAGVSQSPSNKVTEKGKDVELRCDPISGHTALYWYRQSLGQGLEFLIYFQGNSAPDKSGLPSDRFSAERTGGSVSTLTIQRTQQEDSAVYLCASSLTGNSYEKLFFGSGTQLSVL.

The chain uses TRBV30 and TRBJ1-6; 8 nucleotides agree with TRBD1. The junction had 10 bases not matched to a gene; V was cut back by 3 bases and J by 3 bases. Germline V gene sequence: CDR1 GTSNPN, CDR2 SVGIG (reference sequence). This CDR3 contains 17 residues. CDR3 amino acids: CAWSRGRVSHYNSPLHF. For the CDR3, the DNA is TGTGCCTGGAGCAGGGGGCGGGTTTCCCACTATAATTCACCCCTCCACTTT.

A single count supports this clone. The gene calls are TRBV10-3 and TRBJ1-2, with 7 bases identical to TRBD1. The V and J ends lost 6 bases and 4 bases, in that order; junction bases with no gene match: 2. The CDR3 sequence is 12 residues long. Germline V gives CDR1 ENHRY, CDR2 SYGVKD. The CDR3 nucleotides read TGTGCCATCAGCCCAGGGGGCTATGGCTACACCTTC. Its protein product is CAISPGGYGYTF.